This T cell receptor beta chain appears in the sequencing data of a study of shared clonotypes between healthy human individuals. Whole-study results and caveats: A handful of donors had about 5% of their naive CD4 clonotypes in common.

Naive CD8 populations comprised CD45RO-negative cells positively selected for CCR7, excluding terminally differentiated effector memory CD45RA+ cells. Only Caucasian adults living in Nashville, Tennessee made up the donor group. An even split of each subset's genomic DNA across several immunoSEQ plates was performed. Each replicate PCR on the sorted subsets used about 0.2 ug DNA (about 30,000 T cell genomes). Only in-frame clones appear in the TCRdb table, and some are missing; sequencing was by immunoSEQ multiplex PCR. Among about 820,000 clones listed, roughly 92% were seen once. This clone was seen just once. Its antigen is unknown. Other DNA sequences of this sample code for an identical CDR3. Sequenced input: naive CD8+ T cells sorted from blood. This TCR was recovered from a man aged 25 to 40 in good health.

The CDR3 is CASSPGQGAGEQYF. The CDR3 DNA sequence: TGTGCCAGCAGCCCGGGACAGGGGGCGGGGGAGCAGTACTTC. The J gene is TRBJ2-7, the V gene TRBV27; 12 bases match TRBD1. V lost 6 bases to trimming and J lost 7 bases; unmatched junction nucleotides: 7. Germline V gene data show CDR1 as MNHEY and CDR2 as SMNVEV (reference sequence). This CDR3 has 14 residues.